The source of this TCR beta chain is a study of blood T cell repertoires in COVID-19 (TCRdb year 2020). Some background on the complete study: Samples from collaborators originated in the United States, Italy and Spain and spanned both the acute and convalescent phases of COVID-19. A de-identified subject ID, COVID-19 status, age in years and sex were almost always included in the sample metadata. The prospective study material was composed of cDNA or gDNA derived from T cells, B-cell-depleted T cells, or PBMCs. Where available, HLA class I and class II types were obtained from metadata supplied by the sample provider rather than from assay-based typing. The dataset comprised deeply sampled blood TCRbeta repertoires from subjects exposed to, actively infected with, or recovered from COVID-19. Samples came from the ongoing ImmuneRACE study (first 160 participants) plus 1,254 subjects from 6 global collaborators. The repertoires were released in a freely available public database meant as a resource for research on the immune response to SARS-CoV-2.

Study-wide findings and limitations: How much clinical and demographic metadata was included differed by source and by participant, and the metadata was provided uncurated.

The V end loses 5 bases and the J end loses 3 bases, and a stretch of 14 bases separates them. For CDR1 and CDR2, the germline V gene lists SGHVS and FQNEAQ. Measured from the cysteine to the phenylalanine, the CDR3 is 14 residues long. The CDR3 DNA has 42 bases and is translated from base 1. TCRbeta CDR3 regions were amplified from genomic DNA by means of the immunoSEQ Assay, a bias-controlled multiplex PCR. The authors processed their data as follows. The number of nucleated cells in each sample was estimated from the amplification of reference gene primers within the assay. To quantify the absolute abundance of each unique TCRbeta CDR3 rearrangement, sequence reads were collapsed and filtered. For each sample, productive Simpson clonality was calculated as the square root of Simpson's diversity index over productive rearrangements. The table comes from immuneACCESS by way of TCRdb, which keeps in-frame sequences with V and J called. Part of the clones is missing from these tables; in studies checked, under half for an unresolved V gene and the rest for unknown reasons. The V and J calls and the clone size are those of that table, but D and trimming were determined from the DNA. The sample has under 85,000 clones on record, 65% to 90% of them singletons. In total, the top ten clones hold about 6.9% of the sample.

A word on this clone: This receptor's antigen is unknown. Base quality data are lacking; no much larger clone is found one base away.

One collaborating source in Seattle enrolled patients while the patients were actively infected and followed the patients over time throughout the course of disease. The collaborating institutions used their own protocols to collect whole blood in K2EDTA tubes. For TCRbeta analysis, collaborators shipped samples as frozen whole blood, isolated PBMCs, or DNA extracted from either of those sample types. The receptor chain draws on TRBV7-8 and TRBJ2-7; possibly the D gene is TRBD2, per 5 matching bases. Sequencing input: peripheral blood. The origin of this receptor is a young man with COVID-19, enrolled during active disease. The sequence in DNA is TGTGCCAGCAGCGAGTGGAGCGGTGACTACGAGCAGTACTTC. Translated, it reads CASSEWSGDYEQYF.